The clone carrying this TCR beta chain was picked up one time. Its antigen is as yet unknown. The junction differs from germline at one of its ends, possibly a read error. The PCR used 60 Vbeta and 13 Jbeta primers. This table comes from immunoSEQ multiplex PCR, and its TCRdb copy is limited to in-frame clones, with some not included. The repertoire holds 150,000 to 200,000 clones, with around 79% as singletons. Looked up from germline, CDR1 is MNHNS and CDR2 is SASEGT. This CDR3 contains 13 residues. This record comes from a study of cytomegalovirus exposure and HLA in healthy donors. Whole-study findings and limits: Later on, a genetic analysis was performed. It linked a missense variant in DCLRE1C with V- and J-gene trimming of TCR beta.

The source is a man aged 50-59 years in good health and CMV-seropositive. Sequencing was done on a sample of PBMCs. The gene calls are TRBV6-1 and TRBJ1-2, with unresolved D. CDR3 in amino acids: CASSVRSDLGGYF. The CDR3 DNA reads as TGTGCCAGCAGTGTCCGTTCCGACTTGGGTGGTTACTTC.